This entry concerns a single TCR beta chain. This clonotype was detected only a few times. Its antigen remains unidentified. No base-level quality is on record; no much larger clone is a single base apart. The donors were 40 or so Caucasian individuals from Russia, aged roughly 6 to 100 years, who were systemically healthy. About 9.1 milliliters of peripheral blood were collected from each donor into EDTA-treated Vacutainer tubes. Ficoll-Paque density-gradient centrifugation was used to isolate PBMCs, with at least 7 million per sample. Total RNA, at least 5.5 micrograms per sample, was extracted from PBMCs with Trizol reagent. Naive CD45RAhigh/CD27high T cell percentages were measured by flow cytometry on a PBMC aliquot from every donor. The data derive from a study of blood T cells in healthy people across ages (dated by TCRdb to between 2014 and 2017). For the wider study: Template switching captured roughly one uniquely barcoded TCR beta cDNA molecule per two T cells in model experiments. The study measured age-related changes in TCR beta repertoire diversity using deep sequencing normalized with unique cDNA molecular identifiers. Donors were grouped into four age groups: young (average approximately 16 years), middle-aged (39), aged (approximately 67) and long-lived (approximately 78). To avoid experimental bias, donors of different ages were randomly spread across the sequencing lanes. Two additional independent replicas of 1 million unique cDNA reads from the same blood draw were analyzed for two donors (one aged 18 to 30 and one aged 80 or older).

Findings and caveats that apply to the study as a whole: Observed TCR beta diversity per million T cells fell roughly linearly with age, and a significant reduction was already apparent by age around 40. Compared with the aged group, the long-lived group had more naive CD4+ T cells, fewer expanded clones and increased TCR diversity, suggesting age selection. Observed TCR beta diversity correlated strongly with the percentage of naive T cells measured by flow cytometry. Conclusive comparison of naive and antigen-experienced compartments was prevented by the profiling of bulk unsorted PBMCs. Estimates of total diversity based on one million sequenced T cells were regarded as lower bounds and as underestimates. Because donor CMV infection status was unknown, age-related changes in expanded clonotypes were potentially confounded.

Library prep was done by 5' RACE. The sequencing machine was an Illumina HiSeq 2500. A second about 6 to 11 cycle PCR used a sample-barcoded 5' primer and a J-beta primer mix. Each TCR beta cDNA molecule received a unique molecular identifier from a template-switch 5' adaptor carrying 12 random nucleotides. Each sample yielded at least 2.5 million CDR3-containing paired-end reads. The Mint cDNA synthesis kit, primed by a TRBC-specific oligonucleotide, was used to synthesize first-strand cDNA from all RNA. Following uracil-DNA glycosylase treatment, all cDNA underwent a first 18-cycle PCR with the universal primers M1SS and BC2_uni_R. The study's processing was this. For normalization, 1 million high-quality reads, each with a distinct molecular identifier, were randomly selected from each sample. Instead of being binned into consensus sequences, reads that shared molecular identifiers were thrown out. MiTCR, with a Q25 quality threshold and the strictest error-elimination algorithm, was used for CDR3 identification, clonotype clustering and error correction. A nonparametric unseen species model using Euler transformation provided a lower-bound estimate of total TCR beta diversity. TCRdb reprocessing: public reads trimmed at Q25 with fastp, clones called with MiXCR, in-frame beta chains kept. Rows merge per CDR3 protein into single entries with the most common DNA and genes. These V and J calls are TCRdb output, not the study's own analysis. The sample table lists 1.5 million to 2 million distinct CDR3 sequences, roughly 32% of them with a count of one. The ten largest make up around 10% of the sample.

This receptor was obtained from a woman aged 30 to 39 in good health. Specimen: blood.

The CDR3 protein: CASSFGTGKGYGYTF. The bases are TGTGCCAGCAGTTTCGGGACAGGGAAGGGCTATGGCTACACCTTC. This receptor chain uses TRBV28 and TRBJ1-2; 9 junctional bases match TRBD1. From a lookup of the germline V gene, CDR1 and CDR2 are MDHEN and SYDVKM. The germline V end is reduced by 3 bases and the J end by 4 bases; junction bases left unmatched: 6. The cysteine opens and the phenylalanine closes a CDR3 of 15 amino acids. Left in the record is the CDR3 DNA by itself, 45 bases read in frame from the first base.